This T cell receptor beta chain originates from a study of T cell responses to AZD1222 COVID-19 vaccine. Overall study results and limits: Of the AZD1222 recipients, only five to seven were seropositive at baseline.

On this clone: Its antigen remains unidentified.

Repertoires were generated with immunoSEQ multiplex PCR, while TCRdb's copy carries only in-frame clones and drops some. This table has about 110,000 clones, over 80% appearing once. Trimming shortened V by 3 bases and J by 1 base, and 6 bases separated the two germline ends. Germline-derived CDR1 and CDR2 are MNHEY and SMNVEV (reference sequence). The length of the CDR3 is 14 residues. This receptor was identified in an adult who received the AZD1222 COVID-19 vaccine. The J gene is TRBJ1-4, the V gene TRBV27; D is unclear. The sequences come from peripheral blood, collected 28 days after the second AZD1222 dose. CDR3 loop: CASSFIRTNEKLFF. CDR3 DNA sequence: TGTGCCAGCAGTTTCATAAGAACTAATGAAAAACTGTTTTTT.